The present T cell receptor (beta chain) was sequenced within a study of tumor and adjacent non-tumor tissue in lung cancer. Study results and caveats: Compared with tumor, normal lung showed significantly lower TCR diversity.

About this clonotype itself: What it binds is not known. The CDR3 ends on some other residue instead of the conserved phenylalanine or tryptophan, so this is likely a read error.

There are 11 residues in the CDR3. CDR1 and CDR2 from the germline V gene are SGHNT and YENEEA. RNA was extracted from bulk tissue without any cell sorting. More than 3 cm separated this lung sample from the edge of the tumor. Three rounds of nested PCR, following a modified ARM-PCR protocol, produced the TCRbeta library. TCRdb reprocessed the multiplex PCR reads with MiXCR, giving one entry per CDR3 protein. In the table there are about 98,000 distinct CDR3 sequences, about 80% of which are singletons. This receptor was identified in a man between 60 and 75 years old with small cell lung cancer. Sequenced input: distant non-tumor lung tissue. V gene TRBV11-3 combines with J gene TRBJ2-5; D perhaps matches TRBD2 (5 bases). The DNA of the CDR3 is TGTGTCAGCAGCTTACTAGAGTCCCAGTACTTA. It codes for CVSSLLESQYL.